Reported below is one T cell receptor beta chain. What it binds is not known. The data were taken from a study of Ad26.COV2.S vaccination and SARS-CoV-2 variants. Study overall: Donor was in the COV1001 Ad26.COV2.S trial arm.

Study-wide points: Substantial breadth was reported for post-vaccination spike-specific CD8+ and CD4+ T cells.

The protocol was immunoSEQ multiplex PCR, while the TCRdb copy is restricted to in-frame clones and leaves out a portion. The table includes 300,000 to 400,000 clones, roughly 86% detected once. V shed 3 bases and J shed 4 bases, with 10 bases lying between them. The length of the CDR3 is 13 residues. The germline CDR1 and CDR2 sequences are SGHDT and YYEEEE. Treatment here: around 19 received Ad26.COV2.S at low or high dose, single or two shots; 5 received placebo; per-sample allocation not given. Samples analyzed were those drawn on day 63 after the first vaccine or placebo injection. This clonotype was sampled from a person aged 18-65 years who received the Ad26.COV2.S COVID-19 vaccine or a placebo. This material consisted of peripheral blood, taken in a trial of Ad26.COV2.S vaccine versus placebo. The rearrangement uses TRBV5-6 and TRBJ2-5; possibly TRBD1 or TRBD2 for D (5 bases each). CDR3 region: CASSSGTGETQYF. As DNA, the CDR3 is TGTGCCAGCAGCTCCGGGACCGGAGAGACCCAGTACTTC. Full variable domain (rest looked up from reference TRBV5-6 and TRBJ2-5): DAGVTQSPTHLIKTRGQQVTLRCSPKSGHDTVSWYQQALGQGPQFIFQYYEEEERQRGNFPDRFSGHQFPNYSSELNVNALLLGDSALYLCASSSGTGETQYFGPGTRLLVL.